This T cell receptor (beta chain) was found in a study of OX40 agonist ivuxolimab in advanced cancers. This table comes from immunoSEQ multiplex PCR, and its TCRdb copy is limited to in-frame clones, with some not included. This table holds some 72,000 clones, approximately 84% found once. There are 17 residues in the CDR3. Germline CDR1 reads SGHVS; CDR2 reads FQNEAQ. The V end was cut by 1 base, the J end by 0 bases, with 13 bases between. The V and J genes are TRBV7-8 and TRBJ1-3; maybe TRBD1 (5 bases). Sequencing was performed on CD4+ or CD8+ T cells sorted from blood, taken in a trial of the OX40 agonist ivuxolimab. The clonotype comes from an adult with an advanced solid tumor such as melanoma, head and neck, liver or kidney cancer. CDR3 loop: CASSLEGRVISGNTIYF. In nucleotides, the CDR3 is TGTGCCAGCAGCTTAGAGGGCAGGGTGATCTCTGGAAACACCATATATTTT. The variable domain in full, with the rest retrieved from reference TRBV7-8 and TRBJ1-3, is GAGVSQSPRYKVAKRGQDVALRCDPISGHVSLFWYQQALGQGPEFLTYFQNEAQLDKSGLPSDRFFAERPEGSVSTLKIQRTQQEDSAVYLCASSLEGRVISGNTIYFGEGSWLTVV.